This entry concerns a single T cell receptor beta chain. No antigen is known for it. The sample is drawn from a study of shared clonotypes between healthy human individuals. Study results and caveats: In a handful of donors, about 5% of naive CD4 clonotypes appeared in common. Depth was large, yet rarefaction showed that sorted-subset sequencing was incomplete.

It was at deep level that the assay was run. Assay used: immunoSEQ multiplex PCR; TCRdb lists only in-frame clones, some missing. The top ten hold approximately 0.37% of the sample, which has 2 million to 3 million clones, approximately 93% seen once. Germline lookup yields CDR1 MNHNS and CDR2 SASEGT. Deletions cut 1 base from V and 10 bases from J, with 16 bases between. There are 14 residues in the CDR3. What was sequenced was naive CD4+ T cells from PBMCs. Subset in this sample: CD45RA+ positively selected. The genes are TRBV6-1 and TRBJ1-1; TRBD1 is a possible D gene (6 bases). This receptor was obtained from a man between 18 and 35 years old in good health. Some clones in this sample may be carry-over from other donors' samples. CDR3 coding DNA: TGTGCCAGCAGTGAAGGGTCCGGGGGCCTGGGAGCTTTCTTT. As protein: CASSEGSGGLGAFF.